Detailed here is one T cell receptor (beta chain). Its matching antigen is unknown. These data originate in a study of cytomegalovirus exposure and HLA in healthy donors. Study as a whole: A prior study identified 117 million unique TCR beta sequences from around 180 million T cells.

The PCR used 60 Vbeta and 13 Jbeta primers. Sequencing used immunoSEQ multiplex PCR; TCRdb keeps in-frame clones, though not all of them. Its clone listing holds about 200,000 clones. Germline V gene lookup returns CDR1 SGHVS and CDR2 FNYEAQ. This CDR3 is built from 16 residues. V lost 1 base, J lost 10 bases, and 11 bases stayed unmatched. Overall study results and limits: Sequences of the TCR beta chain were said to predict the HLA-A and HLA-B alleles of most subjects accurately. A few CMV-associated chains proved CMV antigen-specific in vitro.

The TCR sequence derives from a boy under 18 in good health and CMV-seronegative. The sequenced material came from PBMCs. V gene TRBV7-6 combines with J gene TRBJ2-1, with 9 nucleotides matching TRBD2. The CDR3 loop reads CASSLDSSGGPTEQFF. DNA of the CDR3: TGTGCCAGCAGCTTAGACAGTAGCGGGGGCCCGACGGAGCAGTTCTTC.